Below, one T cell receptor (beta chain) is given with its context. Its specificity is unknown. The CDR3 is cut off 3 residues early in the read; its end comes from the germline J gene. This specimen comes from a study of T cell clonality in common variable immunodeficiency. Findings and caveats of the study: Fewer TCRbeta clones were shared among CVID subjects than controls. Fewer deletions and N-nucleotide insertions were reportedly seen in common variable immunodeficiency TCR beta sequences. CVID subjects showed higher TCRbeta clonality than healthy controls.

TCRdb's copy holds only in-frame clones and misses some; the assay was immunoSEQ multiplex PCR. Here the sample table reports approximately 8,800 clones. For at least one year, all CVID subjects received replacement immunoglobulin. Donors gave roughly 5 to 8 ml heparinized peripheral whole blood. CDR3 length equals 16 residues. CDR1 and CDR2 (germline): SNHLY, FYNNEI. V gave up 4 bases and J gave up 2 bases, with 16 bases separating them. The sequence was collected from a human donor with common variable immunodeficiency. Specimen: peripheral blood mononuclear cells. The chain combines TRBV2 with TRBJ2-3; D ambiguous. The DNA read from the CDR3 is TGTGCCAGCAGTGGCCTCCTAAGGGCTAACACAGATACG. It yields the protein CASSGLLRANTDT. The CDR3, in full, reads CASSGLLRANTDTQYF.